This T cell receptor beta chain was sequenced in a study of blood T cell repertoires in COVID-19. Turning to the study itself: Italy, Spain and the United States were the sources of the convalescent and acute COVID-19 samples. T cells, B-cell-depleted T cells, or PBMCs provided the cDNA or gDNA that served as material.

As processed by the authors: The assay estimated nucleated cells by amplifying reference gene primers. TCRdb's copy holds only in-frame clones and misses some; the assay was immunoSEQ multiplex PCR. V and J calls and clone size are those listed in that table; D and trimming were worked out from the DNA. Among fewer than 200,000 clones listed, around four fifths were seen once. A Seattle source enrolled patients during active infection and followed them longitudinally. Trimming took 6 bases from V and 4 from J; bases not matched to a gene: 9. The germline CDR1 and CDR2 sequences are MNHEY and SMNVEV (reference sequence). The CDR3 is made up of 15 amino acids.

Sequencing used peripheral blood. V is TRBV27 and J is TRBJ1-2; 9 nucleotides line up with TRBD1. The sequence was obtained from a woman of 80 years or more with COVID-19, enrolled during active disease. The CDR3 DNA reads TGTGCCAGCAGACGGACAGGGGTGGCCTCCTATGGCTACACCTTC. Residues: CASRRTGVASYGYTF.